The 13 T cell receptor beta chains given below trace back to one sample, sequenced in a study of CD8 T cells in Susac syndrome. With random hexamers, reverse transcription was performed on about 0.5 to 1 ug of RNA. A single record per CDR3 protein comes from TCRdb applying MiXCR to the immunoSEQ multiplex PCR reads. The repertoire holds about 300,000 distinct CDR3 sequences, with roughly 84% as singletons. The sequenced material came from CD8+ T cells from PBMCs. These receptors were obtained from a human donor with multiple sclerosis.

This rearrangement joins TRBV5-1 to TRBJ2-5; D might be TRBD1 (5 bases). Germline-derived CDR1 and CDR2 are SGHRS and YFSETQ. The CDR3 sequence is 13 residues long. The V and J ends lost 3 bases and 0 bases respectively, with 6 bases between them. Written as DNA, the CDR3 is TGCGCCAGCAGCTACAGGTACCAAGAGACCCAGTACTTC. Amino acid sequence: CASSYRYQETQYF.

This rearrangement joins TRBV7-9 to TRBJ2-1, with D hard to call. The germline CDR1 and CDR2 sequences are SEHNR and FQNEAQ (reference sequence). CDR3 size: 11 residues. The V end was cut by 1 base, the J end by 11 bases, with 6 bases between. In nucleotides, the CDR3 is TGTGCCAGCAGCTTAGAAAGGAAGCAGTTCTTC. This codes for CASSLERKQFF.

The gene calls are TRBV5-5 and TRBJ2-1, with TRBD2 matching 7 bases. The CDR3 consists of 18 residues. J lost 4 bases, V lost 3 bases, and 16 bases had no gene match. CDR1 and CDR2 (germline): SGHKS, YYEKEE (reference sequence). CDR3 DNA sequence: TGTGCCAGCAGCTCCAGGGACTACCCTAATTCCCGATACAATGAGCAGTTCTTC. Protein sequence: CASSSRDYPNSRYNEQFF.

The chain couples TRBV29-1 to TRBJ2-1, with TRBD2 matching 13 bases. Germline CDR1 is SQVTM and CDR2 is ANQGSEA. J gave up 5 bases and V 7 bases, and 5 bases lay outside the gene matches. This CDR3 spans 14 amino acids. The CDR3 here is CSALTSGRNNEQFF. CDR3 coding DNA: TGCAGCGCCCTGACTAGCGGGAGGAACAATGAGCAGTTCTTC.

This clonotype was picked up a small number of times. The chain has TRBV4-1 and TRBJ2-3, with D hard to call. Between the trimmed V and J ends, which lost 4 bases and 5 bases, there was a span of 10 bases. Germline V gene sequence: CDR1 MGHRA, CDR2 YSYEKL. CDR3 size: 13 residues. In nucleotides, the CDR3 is TGCGCCAGCAGCCTCGGGTTAGGAGATACGCAGTATTTT. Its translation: CASSLGLGDTQYF.

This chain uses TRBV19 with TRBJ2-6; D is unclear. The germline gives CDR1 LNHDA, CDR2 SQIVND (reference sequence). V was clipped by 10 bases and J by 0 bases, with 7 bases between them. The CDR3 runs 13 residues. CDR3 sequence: CATGFSGANVLTF. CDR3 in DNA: TGTGCCACCGGGTTCTCTGGGGCCAACGTCCTGACTTTC.

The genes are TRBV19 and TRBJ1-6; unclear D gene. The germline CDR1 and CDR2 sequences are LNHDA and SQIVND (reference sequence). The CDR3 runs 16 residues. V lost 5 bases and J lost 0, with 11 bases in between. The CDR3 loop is CASSLGRSSYNSPLHF. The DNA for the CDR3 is TGTGCCAGTAGTCTCGGAAGGAGCTCCTATAATTCACCCCTCCACTTT. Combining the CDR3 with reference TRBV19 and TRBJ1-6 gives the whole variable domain DGGITQSPKYLFRKEGQNVTLSCEQNLNHDAMYWYRQDPGQGLRLIYYSQIVNDFQKGDIAEGYSVSREKKESFPLTVTSAQKNPTAFYLCASSLGRSSYNSPLHFGNGTRLTVT.

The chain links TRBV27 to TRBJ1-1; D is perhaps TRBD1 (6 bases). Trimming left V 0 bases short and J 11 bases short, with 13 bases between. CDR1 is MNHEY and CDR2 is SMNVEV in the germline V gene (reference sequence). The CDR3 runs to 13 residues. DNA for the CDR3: TGTGCCAGCAGTTTATCCCCTAGGGGGGACGCTTTCTTT. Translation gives CASSLSPRGDAFF.

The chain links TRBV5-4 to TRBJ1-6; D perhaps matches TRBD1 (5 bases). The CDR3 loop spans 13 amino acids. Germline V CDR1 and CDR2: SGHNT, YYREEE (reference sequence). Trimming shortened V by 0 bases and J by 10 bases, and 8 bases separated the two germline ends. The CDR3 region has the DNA TGTGCCAGCAGCTTGGCAGGGCCCTCACCCCTCCACTTT. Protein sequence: CASSLAGPSPLHF.

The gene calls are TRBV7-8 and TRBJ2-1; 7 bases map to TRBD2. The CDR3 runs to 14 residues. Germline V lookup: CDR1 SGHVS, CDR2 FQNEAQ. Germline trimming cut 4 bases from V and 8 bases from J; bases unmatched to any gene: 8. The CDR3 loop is CASSWREKPHEQFF. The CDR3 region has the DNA TGTGCCAGCAGCTGGCGGGAGAAACCCCATGAGCAGTTCTTC.

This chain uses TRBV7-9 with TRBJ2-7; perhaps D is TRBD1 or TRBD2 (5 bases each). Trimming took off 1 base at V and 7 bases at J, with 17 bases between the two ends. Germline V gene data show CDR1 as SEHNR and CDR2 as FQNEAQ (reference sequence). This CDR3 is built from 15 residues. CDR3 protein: CASSLGGAGPGEQYF. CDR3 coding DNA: TGTGCCAGCAGCTTAGGAGGGGCAGGCCCGGGGGAGCAGTACTTC.

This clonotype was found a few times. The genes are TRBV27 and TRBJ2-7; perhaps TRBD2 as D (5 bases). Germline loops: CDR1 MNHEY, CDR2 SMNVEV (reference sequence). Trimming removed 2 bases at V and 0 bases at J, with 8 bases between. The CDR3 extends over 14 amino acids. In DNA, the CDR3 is TGTGCCAGCAGTTTAAACGGGGTCTCCTACGAGCAGTACTTC. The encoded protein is CASSLNGVSYEQYF.

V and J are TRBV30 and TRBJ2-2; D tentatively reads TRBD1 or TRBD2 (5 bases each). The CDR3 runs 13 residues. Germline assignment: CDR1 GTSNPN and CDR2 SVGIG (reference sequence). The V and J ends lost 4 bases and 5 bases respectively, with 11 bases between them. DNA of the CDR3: TGTGCCTGGAATCTAGGGACGACCGGGGAGCTGTTTTTT. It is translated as CAWNLGTTGELFF.